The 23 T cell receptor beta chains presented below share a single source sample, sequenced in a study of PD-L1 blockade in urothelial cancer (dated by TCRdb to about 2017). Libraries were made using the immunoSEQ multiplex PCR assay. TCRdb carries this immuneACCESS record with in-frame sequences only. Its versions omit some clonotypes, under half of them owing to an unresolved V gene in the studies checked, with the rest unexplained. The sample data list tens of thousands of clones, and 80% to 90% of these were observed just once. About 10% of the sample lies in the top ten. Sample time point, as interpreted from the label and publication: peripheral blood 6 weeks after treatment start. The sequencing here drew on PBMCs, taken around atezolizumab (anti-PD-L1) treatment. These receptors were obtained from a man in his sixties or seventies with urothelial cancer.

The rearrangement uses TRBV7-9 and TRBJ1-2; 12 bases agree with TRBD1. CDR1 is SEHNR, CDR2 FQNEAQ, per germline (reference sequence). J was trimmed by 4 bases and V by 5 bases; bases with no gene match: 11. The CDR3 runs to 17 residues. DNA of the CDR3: TGTGCCAGCAGCCGAGGGACAGGGGGCCCCTCTAGCTATGGCTACACCTTC. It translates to CASSRGTGGPSSYGYTF.

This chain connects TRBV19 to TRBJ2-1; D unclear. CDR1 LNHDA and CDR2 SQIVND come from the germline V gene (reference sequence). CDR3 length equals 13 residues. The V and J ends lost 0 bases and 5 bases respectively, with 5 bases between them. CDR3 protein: CASSIELDNEQFF. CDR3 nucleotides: TGTGCCAGTAGTATAGAACTGGACAATGAGCAGTTCTTC.

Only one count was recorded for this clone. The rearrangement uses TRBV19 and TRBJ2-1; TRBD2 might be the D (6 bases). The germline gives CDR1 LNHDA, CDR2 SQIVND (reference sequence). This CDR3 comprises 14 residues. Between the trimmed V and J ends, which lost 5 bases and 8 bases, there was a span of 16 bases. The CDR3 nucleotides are TGTGCCAGTAGTCGCGGCGGGATAAGGTATGAGCAGTTCTTC. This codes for CASSRGGIRYEQFF.

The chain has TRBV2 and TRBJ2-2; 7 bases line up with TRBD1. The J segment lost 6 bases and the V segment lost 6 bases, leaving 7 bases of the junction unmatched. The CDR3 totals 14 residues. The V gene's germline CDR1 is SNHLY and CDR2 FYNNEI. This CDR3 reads CASRKDRLPGELFF. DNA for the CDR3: TGTGCCAGCAGGAAGGACAGGTTGCCCGGGGAGCTGTTTTTT.

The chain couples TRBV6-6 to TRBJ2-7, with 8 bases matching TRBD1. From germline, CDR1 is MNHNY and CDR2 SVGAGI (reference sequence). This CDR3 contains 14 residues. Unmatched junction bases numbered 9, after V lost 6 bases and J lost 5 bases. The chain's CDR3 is CASRVDRGSDEQYF. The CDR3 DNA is TGTGCCAGCAGAGTCGACAGGGGATCCGACGAGCAGTACTTC.

The CDR3 loop is CAWSSGQGPDTQYF. The CDR3 DNA reads as TGTGCCTGGAGTAGCGGGCAGGGACCAGATACGCAGTATTTT. V usage is TRBV30 and J usage is TRBJ2-3, with D tentatively TRBD2 (6 bases). The ends were cut back, 2 bases at V and 4 bases at J, with 13 bases in the middle. This CDR3 is built from 14 residues. Looked up from germline, CDR1 is GTSNPN and CDR2 is SVGIG (reference sequence).

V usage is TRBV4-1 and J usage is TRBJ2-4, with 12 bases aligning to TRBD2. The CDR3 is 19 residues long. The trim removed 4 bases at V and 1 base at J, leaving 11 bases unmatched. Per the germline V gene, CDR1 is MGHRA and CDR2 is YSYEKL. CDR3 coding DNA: TGCGCCAGCAGCCGGGCGACTAGCGGGAGCGGTCGGGCCAAAAACATTCAGTACTTC. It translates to CASSRATSGSGRAKNIQYF.

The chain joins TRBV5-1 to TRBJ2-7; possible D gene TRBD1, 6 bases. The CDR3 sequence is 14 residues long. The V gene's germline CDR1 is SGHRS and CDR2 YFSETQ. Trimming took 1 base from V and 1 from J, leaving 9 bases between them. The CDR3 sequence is CASSLTGRSYEQYF. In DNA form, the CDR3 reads TGCGCCAGCAGCTTGACAGGGCGGTCCTACGAGCAGTACTTC. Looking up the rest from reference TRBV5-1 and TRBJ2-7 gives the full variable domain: KAGVTQTPRYLIKTRGQQVTLSCSPISGHRSVSWYQQTPGQGLQFLFEYFSETQRNKGNFPGRFSGRQFSNSRSEMNVSTLELGDSALYLCASSLTGRSYEQYFGPGTRLTVT.

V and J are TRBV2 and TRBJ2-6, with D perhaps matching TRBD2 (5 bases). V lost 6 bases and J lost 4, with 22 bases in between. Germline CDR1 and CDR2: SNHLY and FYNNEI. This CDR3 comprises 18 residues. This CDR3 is CASRRDRIGAGGANVLTF. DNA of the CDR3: TGTGCCAGCAGACGGGATCGAATAGGCGCAGGCGGGGCCAACGTCCTGACTTTC. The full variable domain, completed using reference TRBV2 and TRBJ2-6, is EPEVTQTPSHQVTQMGQEVILRCVPISNHLYFYWYRQILGQKVEFLVSFYNNEISEKSEIFDDQFSVERPDGSNFTLKIRSTKLEDSAMYFCASRRDRIGAGGANVLTFGAGSRLTVL.

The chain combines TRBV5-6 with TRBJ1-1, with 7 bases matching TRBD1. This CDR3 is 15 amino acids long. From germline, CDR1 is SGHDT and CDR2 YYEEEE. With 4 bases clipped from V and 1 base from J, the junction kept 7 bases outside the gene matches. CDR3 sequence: CASSPTGFANTEAFF. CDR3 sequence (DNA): TGTGCCAGCAGCCCGACAGGGTTCGCGAACACTGAAGCTTTCTTT.

The CDR3 DNA is TGTGCCAGCAGCTTGGGCTGGACAGGGCCAGGCGGGGAGCTGTTTTTT. As protein: CASSLGWTGPGGELFF. The rearrangement uses TRBV7-8 and TRBJ2-2; 8 bases match TRBD1. There are 16 residues in the CDR3. Losses at the gene ends were 3 bases for V and 7 bases for J; bases not matched to a gene: 10. The germline gives CDR1 SGHVS, CDR2 FQNEAQ.

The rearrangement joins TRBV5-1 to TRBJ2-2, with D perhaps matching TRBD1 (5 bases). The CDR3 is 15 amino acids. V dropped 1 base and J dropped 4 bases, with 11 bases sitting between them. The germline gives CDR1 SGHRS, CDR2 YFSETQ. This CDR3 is CASSLRQGGTGELFF. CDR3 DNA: TGCGCCAGCAGCTTGCGTCAGGGCGGCACCGGGGAGCTGTTTTTT.

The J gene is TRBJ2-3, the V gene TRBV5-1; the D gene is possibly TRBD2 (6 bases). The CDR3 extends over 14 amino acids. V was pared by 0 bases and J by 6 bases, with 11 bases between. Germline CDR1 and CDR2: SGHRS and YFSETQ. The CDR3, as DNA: TGCGCCAGCAGCTTGGGGGGGGAAGGGGATACGCAGTATTTT. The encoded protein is CASSLGGEGDTQYF.

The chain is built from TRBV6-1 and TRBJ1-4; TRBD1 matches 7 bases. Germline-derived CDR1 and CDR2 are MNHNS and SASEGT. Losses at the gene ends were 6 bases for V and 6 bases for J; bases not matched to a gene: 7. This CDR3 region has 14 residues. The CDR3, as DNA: TGTGCCAGCAGGCCGGGACAGATACATGAAAAACTGTTTTTT. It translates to CASRPGQIHEKLFF.

The CDR3 protein is CASSTPGQGQKNQPQHF. The CDR3 coding sequence is TGTGCCAGTAGTACTCCGGGACAGGGCCAGAAAAATCAGCCCCAGCATTTT. The chain employs TRBV19 and TRBJ1-5; 9 bases line up with TRBD1. The junction had 11 bases not matched to a gene; V was cut back by 4 bases and J by 4 bases. Germline V CDR1 and CDR2: LNHDA, SQIVND (reference sequence). This CDR3 spans 17 amino acids.

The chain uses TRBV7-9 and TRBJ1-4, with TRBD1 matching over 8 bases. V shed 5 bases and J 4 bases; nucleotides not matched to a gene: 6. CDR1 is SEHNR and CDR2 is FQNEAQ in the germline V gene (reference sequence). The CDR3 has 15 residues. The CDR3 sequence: CASSTPGQVNEKLFF. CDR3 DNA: TGTGCCAGCAGCACTCCGGGACAGGTTAATGAAAAACTGTTTTTT.

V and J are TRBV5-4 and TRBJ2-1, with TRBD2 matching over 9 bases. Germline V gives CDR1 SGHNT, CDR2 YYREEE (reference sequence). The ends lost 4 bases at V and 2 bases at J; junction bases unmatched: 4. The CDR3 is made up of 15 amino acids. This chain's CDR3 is CASSEGTSPYNEQFF. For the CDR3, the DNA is TGTGCCAGCAGCGAAGGGACTAGCCCCTACAATGAGCAGTTCTTC.

The CDR3 DNA sequence: TGTGCCAGTAGTTTCGGGGAATTGAACACCGGGGAGCTGTTTTTT. This gives the protein CASSFGELNTGELFF. The V and J genes are TRBV19 and TRBJ2-2, with D maybe TRBD2 (5 bases). Germline V CDR1 and CDR2: LNHDA, SQIVND (reference sequence). CDR3 length equals 15 residues. The V end lost 5 bases, the J end lost 1 base, and 11 bases lay between the germline ends.

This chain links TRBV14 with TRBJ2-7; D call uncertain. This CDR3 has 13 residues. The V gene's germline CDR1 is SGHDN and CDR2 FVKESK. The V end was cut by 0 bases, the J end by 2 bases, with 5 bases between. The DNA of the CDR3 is TGTGCCAGCAGCCAAGATTTAGCCTACGAGCAGTACTTC. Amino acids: CASSQDLAYEQYF.

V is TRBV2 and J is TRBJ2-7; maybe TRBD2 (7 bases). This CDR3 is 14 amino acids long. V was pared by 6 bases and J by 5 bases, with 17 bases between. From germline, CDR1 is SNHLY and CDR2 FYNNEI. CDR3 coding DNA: TGTGCCAGCAGGACCCGGGGGGCTGTCGACGAGCAGTACTTC. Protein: CASRTRGAVDEQYF.

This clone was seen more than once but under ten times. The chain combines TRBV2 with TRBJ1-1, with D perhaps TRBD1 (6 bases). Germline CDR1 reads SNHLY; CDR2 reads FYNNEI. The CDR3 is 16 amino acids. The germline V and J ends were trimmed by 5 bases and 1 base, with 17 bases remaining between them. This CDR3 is CASSYGGPKPNTEAFF. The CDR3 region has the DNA TGTGCCAGCAGTTACGGGGGGCCGAAGCCGAACACTGAAGCTTTCTTT.

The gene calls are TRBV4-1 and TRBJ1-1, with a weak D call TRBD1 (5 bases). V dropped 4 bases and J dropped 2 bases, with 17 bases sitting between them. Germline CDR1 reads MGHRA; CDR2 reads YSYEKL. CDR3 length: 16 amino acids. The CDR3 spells CASSLEGWGRNTEAFF. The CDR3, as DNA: TGCGCCAGCAGCCTGGAGGGGTGGGGACGTAACACTGAAGCTTTCTTT.

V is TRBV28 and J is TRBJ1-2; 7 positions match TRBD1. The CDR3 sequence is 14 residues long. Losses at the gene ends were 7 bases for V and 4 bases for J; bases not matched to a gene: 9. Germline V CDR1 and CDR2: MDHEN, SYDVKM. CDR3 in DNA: TGTGCCAGCACCGGGGGGGACAGAGTCTATGGCTACACCTTC. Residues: CASTGGDRVYGYTF.